These T cell receptor beta chains were read from a single sample in a study of vaccination and CD4 T cells after COVID-19. Using its own MiXCR run on the PCR reads, TCRdb lists one record per CDR3 protein. This sample yields fewer than 15,000 distinct CDR3 sequences, of which over 50% are seen a single time; approximately 17% belongs to the top ten. Their antigens remain unidentified. Sequences were derived from cultured CD4+ T cells from blood, sampled after SARS-CoV-2 vaccination. Receptors were obtained from a human donor with COVID-19. The CDR3 runs from the conserved cysteine through the conserved F or W. Each record gives: V gene, J gene, D gene, CDR3 length, clone size, CDR3 protein, CDR3 DNA. A D gene is named only where the DNA matches it firmly. Rows may omit the clone size; those that give it use once, few, many or a size class.

>TRBV20-1|TRBJ1-6|TRBD1|13|.
CSARDRGWSPLHF
TGCAGTGCTAGGGACAGGGGGTGGTCACCCCTCCACTTT
>TRBV11-2|TRBJ1-2|.|15|once
CASSFTGSQNYGYTF
TGTGCCAGCAGCTTTACAGGGAGCCAAAACTATGGCTACACCTTC
>TRBV19|TRBJ1-6|TRBD1|14|few
CASTDNRGNSPLHF
TGTGCCAGTACCGACAACAGGGGAAATTCACCCCTCCACTTT
>TRBV20-1|TRBJ1-2|.|13|.
CSARVEGNYGYTF
TGCAGTGCTAGAGTAGAAGGGAACTATGGCTACACCTTC
>TRBV20-1|TRBJ2-7|TRBD2|16|.
CSASGTSGISSYEQYF
TGCAGTGCTAGCGGGACTAGCGGGATAAGCTCCTACGAGCAGTACTTC
>TRBV25-1|TRBJ2-5|.|12|few
CASRSGRETQYF
TGTGCCAGCAGAAGCGGTAGGGAGACCCAGTACTTC
>TRBV7-8|TRBJ1-1|.|13|.
CASSTRQNTEAFF
TGTGCCAGCAGCACAAGACAGAACACTGAAGCTTTCTTT
>TRBV2|TRBJ2-5|.|12|.
CASSGVGAAQYF
TGTGCCAGCAGTGGCGTGGGGGCGGCCCAGTACTTC
>TRBV11-2|TRBJ1-1|.|13|once
CASSPRVITEAFF
TGTGCCAGCAGCCCTCGGGTGATTACTGAAGCTTTCTTT
>TRBV19|TRBJ1-2|.|16|.
CASSTLMTLRSVGYTF
TGTGCCAGTAGTACCCTTATGACACTACGAAGCGTTGGCTACACCTTC
>TRBV20-1|TRBJ1-3|.|13|few
CSARDLSGNTIYF
TGCAGTGCTAGAGACCTCTCTGGAAACACCATATATTTT
>TRBV12-3/TRBV12-4|TRBJ2-7|.|12|.
CASSSDLPEQYF
TGTGCCAGCAGTTCGGACCTCCCCGAGCAGTACTTC
>TRBV15|TRBJ1-6|.|14|.
CATSRPGNNSLLHF
TGTGCCACCAGCAGGCCAGGGAACAATTCACTCCTCCACTTT
>TRBV30|TRBJ2-5|.|13|.
CAWSGERGETQYF
TGTGCCTGGAGTGGGGAAAGGGGAGAGACCCAGTACTTC
>TRBV7-9|TRBJ2-7|.|15|.
CASRSSGGGSYEQYF
TGTGCCAGCAGATCTAGTGGAGGGGGGTCCTACGAGCAGTACTTC
>TRBV12-3/TRBV12-4|TRBJ1-2|TRBD1|13|.
CASSFGQAGGYTF
TGTGCCAGCAGTTTTGGACAGGCGGGCGGCTACACCTTC
>TRBV20-1|TRBJ2-5|.|14|few
CSATESGGHETQYF
TGCAGCGCCACAGAGTCGGGGGGCCACGAGACCCAGTACTTC
>TRBV20-1|TRBJ2-2|.|16|.
CSAPPAGLSNTGELFF
TGCAGTGCCCCCCCAGCCGGACTGTCGAACACCGGGGAGCTGTTTTTT
>TRBV25-1|TRBJ2-5|.|15|.
CASSEGVGGQETQYF
TGTGCCAGCAGTGAGGGCGTCGGTGGCCAAGAGACCCAGTACTTC
>TRBV2|TRBJ1-2|.|12|.
CASSDEGYGYTF
TGTGCCAGCAGTGACGAGGGCTATGGCTACACCTTC
>TRBV7-8|TRBJ2-1|.|17|once
CASSFIRGQSSYNEQFF
TGTGCCAGCAGCTTTATACGAGGCCAGAGCTCCTACAATGAGCAGTTCTTC
>TRBV6-1|TRBJ1-1|.|13|.
CASSSSGTTEAFF
TGTGCCAGCAGCAGCTCGGGGACCACTGAAGCTTTCTTT
>TRBV6-1|TRBJ1-3|.|18|.
CASSLMSQGPAGGNTIYF
TGTGCCAGCAGTCTTATGAGTCAGGGGCCGGCGGGTGGAAACACCATATATTTT
>TRBV20-1|TRBJ1-5|.|13|.
CSALEGGNQPQHF
TGCAGTGCCCTTGAGGGTGGCAATCAGCCCCAGCATTTT
>TRBV10-1|TRBJ1-1|.|13|.
CASSESKGGEAFF
TGCGCCAGCAGTGAGTCGAAGGGCGGTGAAGCTTTCTTT
>TRBV4-1|TRBJ1-2|.|13|once
CASSQNTRYGYTF
TGCGCCAGCAGCCAGAACACACGGTATGGCTACACCTTC
>TRBV10-3|TRBJ1-5|.|13|few
CAINRDSNQPQHF
TGTGCCATAAACAGGGATAGCAATCAGCCCCAGCATTTT
>TRBV6-5|TRBJ1-2|.|14|.
CASSWAGFAYGYTF
TGTGCCAGCAGTTGGGCAGGGTTCGCCTATGGCTACACCTTC
>TRBV11-2|TRBJ1-1|.|13|once
CASSLDLWGEAFF
TGTGCCAGCAGCTTAGACCTGTGGGGCGAAGCTTTCTTT
>TRBV6-1|TRBJ2-5|.|12|few
CASSPRTETQYF
TGTGCCAGCAGCCCTCGGACAGAGACCCAGTACTTC
>TRBV21-1|TRBJ1-2|.|13|few
CASSKARGGGYTF
TGTGCCAGCAGCAAAGCACGGGGGGGCGGCTACACCTTC
>TRBV10-2|TRBJ1-1|.|12|.
CASRLGGTEAFF
TGCGCCAGCAGGTTGGGGGGAACTGAAGCTTTCTTT
>TRBV7-2|TRBJ1-2|.|17|few
CASSLVGTDRTNYGYTF
TGTGCCAGCAGCTTAGTCGGGACGGACCGGACTAACTATGGCTACACCTTC